The sample holds one count of the clone carrying this T cell receptor beta chain. What it binds is not known. This entry comes from a study of T cell responses to AZD1222 COVID-19 vaccine. Overall study findings and caveats: Just five or six AZD1222 recipients were seropositive at baseline. When two AZD1222 doses had been given, Spike-specific TCR breadth and depth rose. Unmutated variant regions are reportedly targeted by nearly half of spike-specific TCRs.

The method was immunoSEQ multiplex PCR; TCRdb's version includes in-frame clones alone and lacks a portion of them. Of about 56,000 clones in the sample, 75% to 90% are singletons; the top ten hold about 16%. V shed 7 bases and J 6 bases; nucleotides not matched to a gene: 6. There are 14 residues in the CDR3. In germline, CDR1 is MNHEY, CDR2 SMNVEV (reference sequence). The material sequenced was peripheral blood, taken on day 0 of AZD1222 vaccination. The chain couples TRBV27 to TRBJ2-1, with 10 bases aligning to TRBD2. This clonotype was obtained from an adult in good health. The CDR3 is CASTGTSARNEQFF. The DNA of the CDR3 is TGTGCCAGCACCGGGACTAGCGCGCGCAATGAGCAGTTCTTC.